The clone carrying this TCR beta chain was recorded many times. The antigen remains unidentified. With no exceptions, donors were healthy Caucasians. Germline lookup yields CDR1 SEHNR and CDR2 FQNEAQ (reference sequence). V lost 4 bases to trimming and J lost 4 bases; unmatched junction nucleotides: 5. The CDR3 has 15 residues. TCRdb used MiXCR to reprocess the 5' RACE reads, holding one entry per CDR3 protein. The sample records 250,000 or so distinct CDR3 sequences, 7.5% being singletons. This record comes from a study of identical twins. Study results and limitations: In cord blood, abundant beta clonotypes had fewer insertions; memory showed no trend. Out-of-frame TCR alpha sharing observed in monozygotic twins exceeded model estimates.

This sample was shared with a second study, whose subject was yellow fever vaccine responses in identical twins.

The source is a woman in her late teens or twenties in good health. V gene TRBV7-9 combines with J gene TRBJ2-2; 8 nucleotides agree with TRBD1. Sequenced sample: CD8+ T cells sorted from blood. In DNA form, the CDR3 reads TGTGCCAGCAGCTCGGACAGGGCACGCACCGGGGAGCTGTTTTTT. This codes for CASSSDRARTGELFF.